The clone carrying this T cell receptor (beta chain) was observed many times. These data originate in a study of identical twins. Using its own MiXCR run on the 5' RACE reads, TCRdb lists one record per CDR3 protein. Of roughly 230,000 distinct CDR3 sequences detected, roughly 8.7% appear once; the ten largest clones hold less than 4%. V lost 9 bases to trimming and J lost 2 bases, with 16 bases between them. Germline V lookup: CDR1 MNHEY, CDR2 SVGEGT. The CDR3 covers 14 residues. This sample also appeared in a second study, on yellow fever vaccine responses in identical twins.

Sequencing was performed on CD8+ T cells sorted from blood. The chain couples TRBV6-2 or TRBV6-3 to TRBJ2-5; either TRBD1 or TRBD2 may supply D (5 bases each). The TCR originated in a woman aged 18-29 years in good health. The CDR3 is CASTIGTLQETQYF. The CDR3 DNA sequence: TGTGCCAGTACAATAGGGACCCTACAAGAGACCCAGTACTTC.